This TCR beta chain was documented in a study of T-cell memory formation after mild COVID-19. TCRalpha and TCRbeta libraries used 5'RACE with constant-segment primers and UMIs. From the 5' RACE reads, TCRdb called clonotypes with MiXCR, one entry per CDR3 protein. The sample consists of around 320,000 distinct CDR3 sequences, around 27% of them appearing once. This receptor was taken from an adult woman who had mild COVID-19 (a few samples of this study predate the infection). Cell type and time point are not known. The sequenced material came from PBMCs or a T cell subset sorted from them (not recorded which).

CDR3 bases: TGTGCCAGCAGTTTAGTGGGGGGGCGGACCGGGGAGCTGTTTTTT. It specifies CASSLVGGRTGELFF. This chain links TRBV27 with TRBJ2-2, with D possibly TRBD2 on 7 matching bases. The germline CDR1 and CDR2 sequences are MNHEY and SMNVEV (reference sequence). The CDR3 extends over 15 amino acids. V was shortened by 2 bases and J by 5 bases, with 12 bases between the two germline ends.